The T cell receptor beta chain described here comes from a study of cytomegalovirus exposure and HLA in healthy donors. Comment on this clone: Its antigen is unknown.

Findings of the study overall: Diagnosis of cytomegalovirus status made by the classifier reportedly showed high specificity and sensitivity. Follow-up analysis seemed to connect common viral pathogens with several of the most significant clusters identified.

The V gene lost 6 bases and the J gene lost 8 bases, with 19 bases spanning the gap. CDR1 and CDR2 (germline): MNHEY, SVGAGI. The CDR3 consists of 14 residues. With 60 Vbeta and 13 Jbeta primers, the PCR was carried out. Method: immunoSEQ multiplex PCR; TCRdb's copy keeps in-frame clones and lacks some. The sample includes about 60,000 clones, 70% of them seen just once. Sequencing was performed on PBMCs. This sequence joins TRBV6-5 and TRBJ1-2; maybe TRBD1 (5 bases). The sequence came from a woman aged 55-70 years in good health and CMV-seropositive. In DNA, the CDR3 is TGTGCCAGCAGCCGCGGGACGGACTATGTAGGCTACACCTTC. The encoded protein is CASSRGTDYVGYTF.